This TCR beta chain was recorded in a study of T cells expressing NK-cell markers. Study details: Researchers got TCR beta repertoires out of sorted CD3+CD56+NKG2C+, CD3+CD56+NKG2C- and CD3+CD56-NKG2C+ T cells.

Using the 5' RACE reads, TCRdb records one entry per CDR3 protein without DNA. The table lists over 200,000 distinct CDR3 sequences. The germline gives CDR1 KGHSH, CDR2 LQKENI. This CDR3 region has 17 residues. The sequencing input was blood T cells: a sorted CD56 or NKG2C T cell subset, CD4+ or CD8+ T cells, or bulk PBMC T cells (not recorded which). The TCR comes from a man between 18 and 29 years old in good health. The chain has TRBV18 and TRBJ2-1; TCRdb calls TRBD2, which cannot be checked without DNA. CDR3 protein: CASSPRIAGGDYNEQFF.